This T cell receptor beta chain was obtained from a study of regulatory T cells in long-lasting Graves disease. This clonotype was recorded at least ten times. The antigen is not known. Indicated time point: newly diagnosed GD, antithyroid drugs for less than 3 months. After RNA was extracted from PBMCs, the TCR library was made from it. Germline assignment: CDR1 SEHNR and CDR2 FQNEAQ (reference sequence). Trimming took 5 bases from V and 6 from J, leaving 10 bases between them. The CDR3 is 13 residues long. Study-level findings and limits: TRBV28, TRBJ1-2 and TRBJ2-5 emerged as the favored segments in persistent disease. TCR diversity was lower in persistent than newly diagnosed Graves' disease.

Arm-PCR with iRepertoire HTBI primers amplified the CDR3 regions for these TCR beta libraries. TCRdb used MiXCR to reprocess the multiplex PCR reads, holding one entry per CDR3 protein. The table includes a few hundred thousand distinct CDR3 sequences, around 15% detected once. This sample also belongs to another study, concerning T cells in Graves' hyperthyroidism and ophthalmopathy. Per that paper: Those patients with uncontrolled infection, other autoimmune disease, pregnancy or lactation were excluded. The HTBI primer set drove a first-round RT-PCR of the TCR CDR3.

This chain links TRBV7-9 with TRBJ2-2; TRBD2 is a possible D gene (5 bases). The specimen comprised peripheral blood mononuclear cells (PBMCs), sampled at new diagnosis, from a patient treated with antithyroid drugs. This receptor was identified in a man in his forties with Graves disease. This chain's CDR3 is CASSTLGAGELFF. CDR3 DNA: TGTGCCAGCAGCACGCTCGGGGCCGGGGAGCTGTTTTTT. Variable domain in full (rest from reference TRBV7-9 and TRBJ2-2): DTGVSQNPRHKITKRGQNVTFRCDPISEHNRLYWYRQTLGQGPEFLTYFQNEAQLEKSRLLSDRFSAERPKGSFSTLEIQRTEQGDSAMYLCASSTLGAGELFFGEGSRLTVL.